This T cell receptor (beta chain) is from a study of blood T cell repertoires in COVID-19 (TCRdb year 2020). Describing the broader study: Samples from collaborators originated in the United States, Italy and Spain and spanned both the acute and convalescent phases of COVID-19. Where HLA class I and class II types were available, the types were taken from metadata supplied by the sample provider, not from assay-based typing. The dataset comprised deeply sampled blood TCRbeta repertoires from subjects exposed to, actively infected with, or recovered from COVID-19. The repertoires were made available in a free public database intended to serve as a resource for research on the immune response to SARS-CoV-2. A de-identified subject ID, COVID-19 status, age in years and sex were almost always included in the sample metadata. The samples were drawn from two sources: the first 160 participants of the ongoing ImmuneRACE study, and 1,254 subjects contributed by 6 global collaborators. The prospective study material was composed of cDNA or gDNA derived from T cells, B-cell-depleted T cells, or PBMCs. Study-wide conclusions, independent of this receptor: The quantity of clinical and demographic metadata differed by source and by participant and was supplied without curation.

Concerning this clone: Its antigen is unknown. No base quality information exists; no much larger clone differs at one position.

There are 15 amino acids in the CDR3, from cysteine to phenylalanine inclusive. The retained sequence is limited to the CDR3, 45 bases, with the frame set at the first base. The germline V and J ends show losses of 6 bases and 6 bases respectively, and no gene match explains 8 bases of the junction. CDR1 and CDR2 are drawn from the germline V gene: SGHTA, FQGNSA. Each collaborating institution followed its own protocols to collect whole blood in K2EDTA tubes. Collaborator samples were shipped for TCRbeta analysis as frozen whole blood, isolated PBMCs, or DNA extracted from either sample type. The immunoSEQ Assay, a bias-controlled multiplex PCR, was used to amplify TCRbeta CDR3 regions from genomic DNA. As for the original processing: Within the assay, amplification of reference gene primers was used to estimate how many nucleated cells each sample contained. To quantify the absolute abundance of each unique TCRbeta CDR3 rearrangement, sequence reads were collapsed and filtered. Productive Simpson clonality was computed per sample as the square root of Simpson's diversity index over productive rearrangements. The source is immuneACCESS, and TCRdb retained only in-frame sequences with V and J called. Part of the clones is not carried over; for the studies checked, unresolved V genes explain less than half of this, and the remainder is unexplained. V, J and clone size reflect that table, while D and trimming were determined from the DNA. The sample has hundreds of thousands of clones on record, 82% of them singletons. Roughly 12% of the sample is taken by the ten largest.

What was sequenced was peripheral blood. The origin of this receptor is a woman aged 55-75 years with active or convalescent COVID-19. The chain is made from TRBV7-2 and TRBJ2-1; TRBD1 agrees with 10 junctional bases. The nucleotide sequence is TGTGCCAGCAGGCCACCCGGGACAGGGGCCAATGAGCAGTTCTTC. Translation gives CASRPPGTGANEQFF. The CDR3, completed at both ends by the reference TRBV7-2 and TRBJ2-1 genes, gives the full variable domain GAGVSQSPSNKVTEKGKDVELRCDPISGHTALYWYRQSLGQGLEFLIYFQGNSAPDKSGLPSDRFSAERTGGSVSTLTIQRTQQEDSAVYLCASRPPGTGANEQFFGPGTRLTVL.